The rows below give T cell receptor beta chains drawn from one sample of a study of blood T cell repertoires in COVID-19. TCRdb's copy holds only in-frame clones and misses some; the assay was immunoSEQ multiplex PCR. The sample lists about 58,000 clones; more than 75% were seen once. Material for sequencing was peripheral blood. The receptors here all came from a man aged 35-49 years with active COVID-19. The conserved cysteine and the conserved F or W are not part of the CDR3 here. The D gene is left open where the match is weak.

d_gene	v_gene	len	CDR3aa
.	TRBV7-3	11	ASSQEVADTQY
TRBD1	TRBV9	14	ASSRTGGGFEETQY
TRBD1	TRBV27	16	ASSVEDRVSSSGNTIY
.	TRBV6-5	13	ASSYSPGLRNTIY
.	TRBV15	15	ATSSLWGTLGRNEQF
.	TRBV5-4	13	ASSSPTPTTDTQY
TRBD1	TRBV7-9	14	ASSSGGTGGVYEQY
.	TRBV30	13	AWSAASGGHNEQF
.	TRBV11-2	13	ASSLVRGESTEAF
TRBD1	TRBV23-1	16	ASSLLGTGCSGANVLT
TRBD1	TRBV6-6	11	ASVGTGAYEQY
.	TRBV30	12	AWQEAQGNQPQH
TRBD1	TRBV19	16	ASSASGQGGSPAGELF
.	TRBV27	13	ASSYTQGWDTEAF
.	TRBV5-1	13	ASSRAGSEVGGYT
.	TRBV12-5	11	ASAVASNTEAF
TRBD1	TRBV28	14	ASGARTGGVLYGYT
TRBD1	TRBV28	12	ASSTGTGDLRQY
TRBD2	TRBV6-6	14	ASSRRTSTFLYEQY
TRBD2	TRBV28	14	ASRELAGGPFYEQY
TRBD2	TRBV5-1	14	ASSPGTSGNLYEQY
TRBD1	TRBV7-9	12	ASSFTGGKTEAF
TRBD2	TRBV18	16	ASSPQGLALSSYNEQF
.	TRBV7-2	13	ASSLLQRPSYEQY
.	TRBV21-1	19	ASSKVAAPGTSGTYLREQY
.	TRBV27	11	ASSLNRVTEAF
.	TRBV18	11	ASSPVKGEPQH
TRBD2	TRBV18	17	ASSPRLRTSGRELETQY
.	TRBV28	12	ASSPFNKNTEAF
.	TRBV19	13	ASSSGQQTQETQY
TRBD1	TRBV27	13	ASSSMTGGIEKLF
.	TRBV29-1	11	SVEFRGNTEAF
.	TRBV15	13	ATSRGGAGGNEQF
TRBD2	TRBV30	13	AWSVLSGRYNEQF
TRBD1	TRBV3-1/TRBV3-2	10	ASSQRDSEQF
.	TRBV11-2	12	ASSSRLGGNEQF